The rows below give T cell receptor beta chains drawn from one sample of a study of T cell responses to AZD1222 COVID-19 vaccine. The assay was immunoSEQ multiplex PCR, and TCRdb's table has in-frame clones only and misses some. The sample lists about 160,000 clones; around nine tenths were seen once. The input for sequencing was peripheral blood, taken 28 days after the second AZD1222 dose. The source is an adult who received the AZD1222 COVID-19 vaccine. The CDR3 runs from the conserved cysteine through the conserved F or W. D genes are given only for firm matches.

CDR3aa | CDR3nt | j_gene | d_gene | v_gene
CASMRSGGRRGPYEQYF | TGCGCCAGCATGCGAAGTGGAGGGAGGCGGGGGCCCTACGAGCAGTACTTC | TRBJ2-7 | - | TRBV10-2
CASSLSGPLGQPQHF | TGTGCCAGCAGTTTATCAGGGCCCCTGGGGCAGCCCCAGCATTTT | TRBJ1-5 | - | TRBV27
CASSRLKNIQYF | TGTGCCAGCAGCCGGCTCAAAAACATTCAGTACTTC | TRBJ2-4 | - | TRBV3-1/TRBV3-2
CASSEGPGSQETQYF | TGTGCCAGCAGTGAAGGTCCAGGGAGCCAAGAGACCCAGTACTTC | TRBJ2-5 | - | TRBV6-1
CASSSDTSNTEAFF | TGCGCCAGCAGCTCTGACACTTCGAACACTGAAGCTTTCTTT | TRBJ1-1 | - | TRBV5-1
CASSWGLVGDRYEQYF | TGTGCCAGCAGTTGGGGACTAGTAGGTGATCGCTACGAGCAGTACTTC | TRBJ2-7 | TRBD2 | TRBV2
CASSYAPLSSLNTEAFF | TGTGCCAGCAGTTACGCACCCCTCTCGAGTTTGAACACTGAAGCTTTCTTT | TRBJ1-1 | - | TRBV27
CASSQDNPSGGWDNEQFF | TGCGCCAGCAGCCAAGATAATCCTAGCGGGGGGTGGGACAATGAGCAGTTCTTC | TRBJ2-1 | TRBD2 | TRBV4-3
CASSLRTGGLEGNTIYF | TGTGCCAGCAGCTTGAGGACAGGGGGCTTGGAAGGAAACACCATATATTTT | TRBJ1-3 | TRBD1 | TRBV5-5
CASSPYTGPNTEAFF | TGTGCCAGCTCACCGTACACGGGACCAAACACTGAAGCTTTCTTT | TRBJ1-1 | - | TRBV18
CASSQGRNTEAFF | TGTGCCAGCAGCCAAGGTCGTAACACTGAAGCTTTCTTT | TRBJ1-1 | - | TRBV11-1